This entry lists 31 T cell receptor beta chains sequenced from one sample in a study of cytomegalovirus exposure and HLA in healthy donors. Researchers ran the PCR with 60 Vbeta and 13 Jbeta primers. Assay: immunoSEQ multiplex PCR; the TCRdb copy retains only in-frame clones and omits some. The sample's table shows roughly 57,000 clones. The sample consisted of PBMCs. The receptors were gathered from a woman aged 25 to 39 in good health and CMV-seropositive.

The chain has TRBV7-9 and TRBJ1-4; 7 bases are shared with TRBD1. The CDR3 length is 16 residues. CDR1 is SEHNR, CDR2 FQNEAQ, per germline (reference sequence). Unmatched junction bases numbered 6, after V lost 2 bases and J lost 3 bases. CDR3 in DNA: TGTGCCAGCAGCTTAAGACAGGGTGCTTCTAATGAAAAACTGTTTTTT. Amino acids: CASSLRQGASNEKLFF.

As DNA, the CDR3 is TGTGCCAGCAGCTTAGATGGACTCGAAACACAGATCAATCAGCCCCAGCATTTT. Translation gives CASSLDGLETQINQPQHF. The chain has TRBV7-8 and TRBJ1-5; D gene uncertain. CDR3 size: 18 residues. Germline V gives CDR1 SGHVS, CDR2 FQNEAQ. V lost 1 base and J 3 bases, leaving 19 bases between the germline ends.

V gene TRBV7-2 combines with J gene TRBJ2-7, with D possibly matching TRBD2 (6 bases). CDR1 is SGHTA and CDR2 is FQGNSA in the germline V gene. V was cut by 5 bases and J by 0 bases, with 11 bases left in between. This CDR3 comprises 14 residues. The CDR3 DNA sequence: TGTGCCAGCAGCCGACTAGGGAGCTCCTACGAGCAGTACTTC. Translation: CASSRLGSSYEQYF. The full variable domain, in which reference TRBV7-2 and TRBJ2-7 provide the parts outside the CDR3, is GAGVSQSPSNKVTEKGKDVELRCDPISGHTALYWYRQSLGQGLEFLIYFQGNSAPDKSGLPSDRFSAERTGGSVSTLTIQRTQQEDSAVYLCASSRLGSSYEQYFGPGTRLTVT.

The gene calls are TRBV6-5 and TRBJ1-2, with TRBD1 matching 7 bases. Germline lookup yields CDR1 MNHEY and CDR2 SVGAGI. The CDR3 consists of 13 residues. The ends lost 6 bases at V and 2 bases at J; junction bases unmatched: 3. The CDR3 coding sequence is TGTGCCAGCAGGGTGACAGGGAACTATGGCTACACCTTC. Translation: CASRVTGNYGYTF.

The chain links TRBV5-6 to TRBJ1-1, with 10 bases matching TRBD1. CDR3 length: 15 amino acids. Germline loops: CDR1 SGHDT, CDR2 YYEEEE. V gave up 3 bases and J gave up 5 bases; unmatched junction bases: 7. The CDR3 sequence is CASSSPGQGRTEAFF. CDR3 nucleotides: TGTGCCAGCAGCTCGCCGGGACAGGGGAGAACTGAAGCTTTCTTT.

The V call is TRBV9, the J call TRBJ2-5, with 9 bases aligning to TRBD1. There are 17 residues in the CDR3. V lost 0 bases to trimming and J lost 5 bases; unmatched junction nucleotides: 11. CDR1 and CDR2 (germline): SGDLS, YYNGEE. Here the CDR3 DNA reads TGTGCCAGCAGCGTAGGTCCCGGGACAGGGAGTGGTGAGACCCAGTACTTC. Translating gives CASSVGPGTGSGETQYF.

The J gene is TRBJ2-3, the V gene TRBV4-1; perhaps TRBD2 as D (6 bases). Trimming took 2 bases from V and 5 from J, leaving 11 bases between them. CDR1 MGHRA and CDR2 YSYEKL come from the germline V gene. The CDR3 covers 14 residues. This CDR3 reads CASSQTSLLDTQYF. For the CDR3, the DNA is TGCGCCAGCAGCCAAACTAGCTTGTTAGATACGCAGTATTTT.

The chain recombines TRBV18 with TRBJ1-1; 8 positions agree with TRBD1. Trimming at V came to 0 bases and at J to 1 base, leaving 1 base not matched to a gene. Germline CDR1 KGHSH, CDR2 LQKENI. The CDR3 has 15 residues. In DNA form, the CDR3 reads TGTGCCAGCTCACCACCCGGGACAGGGAACACTGAAGCTTTCTTT. This sequence encodes CASSPPGTGNTEAFF.

The chain links TRBV30 to TRBJ2-7, with D uncertain. Germline V gene sequence: CDR1 GTSNPN, CDR2 SVGIG (reference sequence). This CDR3 has 13 residues. The V end was cut by 0 bases, the J end by 2 bases, with 8 bases between. CDR3 region: CAWSVGGAYEQYF. In DNA form, the CDR3 reads TGTGCCTGGAGTGTAGGCGGCGCCTACGAGCAGTACTTC.

The rearrangement links TRBV27 to TRBJ2-7; TRBD1 aligns across 10 bases. The trim removed 6 bases at V and 4 bases at J, leaving 9 bases unmatched. CDR1 and CDR2 (germline): MNHEY, SMNVEV (reference sequence). The CDR3 runs to 15 residues. As DNA, the CDR3 is TGTGCCAGCAGCATCGTTGGACAGGGGGGGTACGAGCAGTACTTC. Encoded protein: CASSIVGQGGYEQYF.

The chain has TRBV11-3 and TRBJ2-6; TRBD2 might be the D (6 bases). This CDR3 region has 17 residues. V was shortened by 3 bases and J by 0 bases, with 12 bases between the two germline ends. Germline CDR1 and CDR2: SGHNT and YENEEA. The CDR3 bases are TGTGCCAGCAGCTTTGGGGGGTCCCGCTCTGGGGCCAACGTCCTGACTTTC. Amino acid sequence: CASSFGGSRSGANVLTF.

The chain couples TRBV27 to TRBJ1-5; D is ambiguous. CDR3 length equals 13 residues. CDR1 MNHEY and CDR2 SMNVEV come from the germline V gene (reference sequence). With 2 bases removed from V and 5 bases from J, the gap between germline ends came to 7 bases. CDR3 region: CASSLNSYQPQHF. The CDR3 nucleotides are TGTGCCAGCAGTTTAAATAGTTATCAGCCCCAGCATTTT.

This chain links TRBV7-9 with TRBJ1-1, with 9 bases aligning to TRBD1. The trim removed 5 bases at V and 0 bases at J, leaving 10 bases unmatched. CDR1 and CDR2 (germline): SEHNR, FQNEAQ (reference sequence). The CDR3 runs to 17 residues. As DNA, the CDR3 is TGTGCCAGCAGCCTAGGTGGGACAGGGATGATGAACACTGAAGCTTTCTTT. Its translation: CASSLGGTGMMNTEAFF.

V and J are TRBV6-5 and TRBJ2-3; 7 positions match TRBD1. This CDR3 has 14 residues. With V trimmed by 6 bases and J by 5 bases, 8 bases remained unmatched. Germline CDR1 and CDR2: MNHEY and SVGAGI. CDR3 DNA: TGTGCCAGCAGGGAAAGAGGGGGCGGAGATACGCAGTATTTT. Its protein product is CASRERGGGDTQYF.

This rearrangement joins TRBV13 to TRBJ2-7; weak D call: TRBD1 (6 bases). Trimming shortened V by 3 bases and J by 2 bases, and 14 bases separated the two germline ends. Germline CDR1 and CDR2: PRHDT and FYEKMQ (reference sequence). The length of the CDR3 is 15 residues. The CDR3 is CASSFHSTGPYEQYF. DNA of the CDR3: TGTGCCAGCAGCTTCCACTCGACAGGCCCCTACGAGCAGTACTTC.

J is TRBJ2-1 and V is TRBV9, with 10 positions matching TRBD2. Germline V lookup: CDR1 SGDLS, CDR2 YYNGEE. Trimming at V came to 0 bases and at J to 12 bases, leaving 3 bases not matched to a gene. The CDR3 has 13 residues. In DNA, the CDR3 is TGTGCCAGCAGCGTAGAGACTAGCGGGCGGCAGTTCTTC. Translating it yields CASSVETSGRQFF.

V gene TRBV5-4 combines with J gene TRBJ2-7; D perhaps matches TRBD1 (6 bases). The CDR3 has 14 residues. Germline-derived CDR1 and CDR2 are SGHNT and YYREEE (reference sequence). Trimming pared 5 bases from V and 3 bases from J, leaving 15 bases between. The CDR3 is CASRLFGQNYEQYF. CDR3 nucleotide sequence: TGTGCCAGCAGGTTATTTGGACAGAACTACGAGCAGTACTTC.

V and J are TRBV19 and TRBJ2-3; D gene uncertain. Germline CDR1 and CDR2: LNHDA and SQIVND (reference sequence). The CDR3 covers 14 residues. Trimming removed 4 bases from V and 0 bases from J, with 8 bases in between. CDR3 region: CASSTIPSTDTQYF. Written as DNA, the CDR3 is TGTGCCAGTAGTACAATCCCAAGCACAGATACGCAGTATTTT.

This chain uses TRBV25-1 with TRBJ1-2; D is unclear. The CDR3 consists of 14 residues. With 2 bases removed from V and 0 bases from J, the gap between germline ends came to 7 bases. Germline V gene lookup returns CDR1 MGHDK and CDR2 SYGVNS. The CDR3 is CASSEPTANYGYTF. As DNA, the CDR3 is TGTGCCAGCAGTGAACCCACAGCTAACTATGGCTACACCTTC.

This chain connects TRBV10-2 to TRBJ2-1; 9 bases map to TRBD1. Losses at the gene ends were 5 bases for V and 8 bases for J; bases not matched to a gene: 16. Germline loops: CDR1 WSHSY, CDR2 SAAADI. There are 17 residues in the CDR3. The CDR3, as DNA: TGCGCCAGCAGTTTGCAAAACCCGGGACAGGGAATGCATGAGCAGTTCTTC. This encodes CASSLQNPGQGMHEQFF.

The chain combines TRBV5-1 with TRBJ1-1; possibly TRBD1 for D (6 bases). There are 13 residues in the CDR3. Germline values: CDR1 SGHRS, CDR2 YFSETQ. The germline V and J ends were trimmed by 5 bases and 0 bases, with 8 bases remaining between them. The CDR3 coding sequence is TGCGCCAGCAGGGGGGGGCTGAACACTGAAGCTTTCTTT. Its protein is CASRGGLNTEAFF.

This chain joins TRBV19 and TRBJ1-2, with 7 nucleotides matching TRBD1. This CDR3 is 15 amino acids long. Looked up from germline, CDR1 is LNHDA and CDR2 is SQIVND (reference sequence). The trim removed 6 bases at V and 5 bases at J, leaving 12 bases unmatched. As DNA, the CDR3 is TGTGCCAGTAGCCCCCACGTTACAGGGGATTATGGCTACACCTTC. Its translation: CASSPHVTGDYGYTF.

The chain recombines TRBV4-2 with TRBJ2-7; weak D call: TRBD1 (5 bases). This CDR3 has 15 residues. The V gene lost 5 bases and the J gene lost 1 base, with 15 bases spanning the gap. In germline, CDR1 is LGHNA, CDR2 YNFKEQ. CDR3 loop: CASSGAGRQSYEQYF. The DNA for the CDR3 is TGTGCCAGCAGCGGGGCCGGGCGGCAATCCTACGAGCAGTACTTC.

The rearrangement joins TRBV6-6 to TRBJ1-5; D possibly corresponds to TRBD1 (5 bases). CDR1 and CDR2 from the germline V gene are MNHNY and SVGAGI (reference sequence). V was pared by 7 bases and J by 3 bases, with 7 bases between. This CDR3 spans 12 amino acids. In DNA, the CDR3 is TGTGCCAGCACAGGGTACAATCAGCCCCAGCATTTT. This sequence encodes CASTGYNQPQHF.

The genes are TRBV4-2 and TRBJ2-3; 9 positions agree with TRBD1. The CDR3 has 16 amino acids. The V gene's germline CDR1 is LGHNA and CDR2 YNFKEQ. J was trimmed by 4 bases and V by 4 bases; bases with no gene match: 9. This chain's CDR3 is CASSPSTGGAADTQYF. The CDR3 coding sequence is TGTGCCAGCAGCCCGTCGACAGGGGGGGCGGCAGATACGCAGTATTTT.

The V gene is TRBV5-1, the J gene TRBJ2-1; D unclear. The germline CDR1 and CDR2 sequences are SGHRS and YFSETQ. Trimming removed 0 bases at V and 5 bases at J, with 9 bases between. The CDR3 sequence is 14 residues long. CDR3 sequence: CASSLELMNNEQFF. The DNA for the CDR3 is TGCGCCAGCAGCTTGGAACTAATGAACAATGAGCAGTTCTTC.

CDR3 protein: CASSLSGGTQYF. Here the CDR3 DNA reads TGTGCCAGTAGTTTGAGCGGGGGTACGCAGTATTTT. V is TRBV19 and J is TRBJ2-3, with 8 bases that match TRBD2. The CDR3 consists of 12 residues. The germline V gene encodes CDR1 LNHDA and CDR2 SQIVND (reference sequence). Unmatched junction bases numbered 3, after V lost 5 bases and J lost 8 bases.

This chain connects TRBV7-9 to TRBJ2-5; D is unresolved. Between the trimmed V and J ends, which lost 7 bases and 5 bases, there was a span of 23 bases. Germline V gene data show CDR1 as SEHNR and CDR2 as FQNEAQ (reference sequence). The length of the CDR3 is 16 residues. In nucleotides, the CDR3 is TGTGCCAGCATCCATACGTCCAGAACCCTGGTGGAGACCCAGTACTTC. It codes for CASIHTSRTLVETQYF.

The chain employs TRBV5-1 and TRBJ2-7, with 9 bases lining up with TRBD2. The J segment lost 6 bases and the V segment lost 5 bases, leaving 9 bases of the junction unmatched. Germline V gene sequence: CDR1 SGHRS, CDR2 YFSETQ. This CDR3 comprises 14 residues. The CDR3 protein is CASSSGLATGEQYF. The CDR3 DNA reads TGCGCCAGCAGTTCTGGACTAGCGACCGGCGAGCAGTACTTC.

The V gene is TRBV21-1, the J gene TRBJ1-2; the table names TRBD1, a call not compared with the DNA. TRBV21-1 is annotated as a pseudogene. The CDR3 covers 17 residues. CDR3 loop: CASSKAADRAVNYGYTF. The DNA of the CDR3 is TGTGCCAGCAGCAAAGCCGCTGACAGAGCCGTCAACTATGGCTACACCTTC.

V and J are TRBV30 and TRBJ1-2; no definite D call. Germline CDR1 GTSNPN, CDR2 SVGIG (reference sequence). The CDR3 loop spans 13 amino acids. The ends were cut back, 0 bases at V and 6 bases at J, with 11 bases in the middle. CDR3 sequence: CAWSVSGGNGYTF. The CDR3 DNA reads as TGTGCCTGGAGTGTAAGCGGAGGGAATGGCTACACCTTC.